A single sample is the source of the 19 T cell receptor beta chains below, sequenced in a study of blood T cell repertoires in COVID-19 (dated by TCRdb to about 2020). Receptors were amplified or captured by the immunoSEQ multiplex PCR assay. Held by TCRdb, this immuneACCESS table contains in-frame sequences only and omits some clones. Under half of the omission traces to an unresolved V gene where checked; the cause of the rest is unknown. The sample table shows 250,000 to 350,000 clones, and around 89% are seen once. Under 8% of the sample is in the top ten clones. The sample taken for sequencing was peripheral blood. The receptor set was obtained from a woman aged 25 to 45 who had recovered from COVID-19.

J is TRBJ1-1 and V is TRBV20-1; 7 nucleotides match TRBD1. J lost 7 bases, V lost 6 bases, and 2 bases had no gene match. Germline CDR1 reads DFQATT; CDR2 reads SNEGSKA (reference sequence). CDR3 size: 10 residues. CDR3 in DNA: TGCAGTGCGGGACAGTATGAAGCTTTCTTT. It codes for CSAGQYEAFF.

Only one count was recorded for this clone. V and J are TRBV15 and TRBJ2-7; 7 nucleotides align to TRBD1. V trimming: 0 bases; J trimming: 2 bases; junction bases outside the gene matches: 7. Germline CDR1 LNHNV, CDR2 YYDKDF (reference sequence). The CDR3 loop spans 16 amino acids. The CDR3 DNA is TGTGCCACCAGCAGAGATGGGACAGCGATGGCCTACGAGCAGTACTTC. Its translation is CATSRDGTAMAYEQYF.

The rearrangement uses TRBV11-3 and TRBJ1-2, with D uncertain. CDR1 SGHNT and CDR2 YENEEA come from the germline V gene. The CDR3 length is 14 residues. With 2 bases removed from V and 10 bases from J, the gap between germline ends came to 17 bases. The chain's CDR3 is CASSLSGNSFIYTF. The CDR3 DNA is TGTGCCAGCAGCTTATCCGGGAATTCCTTTATCTACACCTTC.

This chain joins TRBV7-6 and TRBJ2-3; 7 bases are a match to TRBD2. V trimming: 0 bases; J trimming: 0 bases; junction bases outside the gene matches: 0. The CDR3 has 15 amino acids. Germline CDR1 is SGHVS and CDR2 is FNYEAQ. The CDR3 region has the DNA TGTGCCAGCAGCTTAGCGGGGGGGAGCACAGATACGCAGTATTTT. It translates to CASSLAGGSTDTQYF.

This clone has only one observation. V is TRBV15 and J is TRBJ2-1, with TRBD2 matching 10 bases. CDR3 length equals 18 residues. Germline-derived CDR1 and CDR2 are LNHNV and YYDKDF (reference sequence). V dropped 3 bases and J dropped 4; count of bases not matched to a gene: 12. The CDR3 nucleotides read TGTGCCACCAGCAGCAAACGGGATCGGACTAGCGGATACAATGAGCAGTTCTTC. Translation gives CATSSKRDRTSGYNEQFF.

The rearrangement uses TRBV18 and TRBJ2-3, with a possible D match to TRBD2 (5 bases). The CDR3 sequence is 12 residues long. V lost 6 bases and J lost 8, with 12 bases in between. Germline V lookup: CDR1 KGHSH, CDR2 LQKENI. The CDR3 spells CASSLGLGTQYF. The CDR3 nucleotides read TGTGCCAGCTCCCTAGGACTGGGTACGCAGTATTTT.

This clone was observed once. This chain links TRBV28 with TRBJ2-5; D perhaps matches TRBD2 (6 bases). In germline, CDR1 is MDHEN, CDR2 SYDVKM. The CDR3 runs to 14 residues. V lost 5 bases and J 5 bases, leaving 15 bases between the germline ends. CDR3: CASSLHGGLETQYF. The DNA of the CDR3 is TGTGCCAGCAGTCTCCATGGGGGGTTGGAGACCCAGTACTTC.

The chain has TRBV7-2 and TRBJ2-7, with D perhaps TRBD2 (6 bases). The length of the CDR3 is 17 residues. Germline CDR1 SGHTA, CDR2 FQGNSA. V lost 1 base and J lost 0, with 16 bases in between. The CDR3 reads CASSLGIGGLLSYEQYF. CDR3 sequence (DNA): TGTGCCAGCAGCTTAGGAATTGGAGGGCTTCTCTCCTACGAGCAGTACTTC.

This rearrangement joins TRBV6-2 or TRBV6-3 to TRBJ2-3, with D perhaps TRBD2 (5 bases). This CDR3 is 15 amino acids long. The V gene lost 4 bases and the J gene lost 6 bases, with 17 bases spanning the gap. CDR1 and CDR2 (germline): MNHEY, SVGEGT. The CDR3 here is CASSSGGLSGDTQYF. Here the CDR3 DNA reads TGTGCCAGCAGTTCAGGAGGACTTTCGGGGGATACGCAGTATTTT.

The rearrangement links TRBV9 to TRBJ1-2; D ambiguous. Germline V gives CDR1 SGDLS, CDR2 YYNGEE. This CDR3 is 13 amino acids long. Trimming pared 0 bases from V and 7 bases from J, leaving 10 bases between. CDR3 nucleotide sequence: TGTGCCAGCAGCGTAGGCGGTGGAAGTGGCTACACCTTC. It specifies CASSVGGGSGYTF.

This sequence joins TRBV29-1 and TRBJ1-4; 7 positions match TRBD1. The CDR3 spans 13 residues. CDR1 is SQVTM, CDR2 ANQGSEA, per germline. J gave up 8 bases and V 6 bases, and 9 bases lay outside the gene matches. The CDR3 DNA reads as TGCAGCGTAGGGGACAGCTTCTTCGAAAAACTGTTTTTT. Amino acid sequence: CSVGDSFFEKLFF. The full variable domain, rest sourced from reference TRBV29-1 and TRBJ1-4, is SAVISQKPSRDICQRGTSLTIQCQVDSQVTMMFWYRQQPGQSLTLIATANQGSEATYESGFVIDKFPISRPNLTFSTLTVSNMSPEDSSIYLCSVGDSFFEKLFFGSGTQLSVL.

This clone has just a few counts. The rearrangement joins TRBV6-6 to TRBJ1-2, with 9 bases matching TRBD1. Trimming removed 6 bases from V and 1 base from J; junction bases left unmatched: 0. The CDR3 has 13 amino acids. The germline gives CDR1 MNHNY, CDR2 SVGAGI (reference sequence). CDR3 bases: TGTGCCAGCAGGGGACAGGGTAACTATGGCTACACCTTC. Amino acids: CASRGQGNYGYTF.

The CDR3 DNA follows: TGTGCCAGCAGTTGGGACAGTAGCACAGATACGCAGTATTTT. Amino acid sequence: CASSWDSSTDTQYF. The chain has TRBV6-6 and TRBJ2-3; 7 bases fit TRBD1. The CDR3 runs to 14 residues. The trim removed 4 bases at V and 0 bases at J, leaving 1 base unmatched. From germline, CDR1 is MNHNY and CDR2 SVGAGI (reference sequence).

The V and J genes are TRBV19 and TRBJ1-6; 8 bases align to TRBD1. J was trimmed by 9 bases and V by 9 bases; bases with no gene match: 7. CDR3 length equals 13 residues. The V gene's germline CDR1 is LNHDA and CDR2 SQIVND (reference sequence). The CDR3 sequence is CASRDRGGSPLHF. The CDR3 DNA follows: TGTGCCAGCCGAGACAGGGGAGGTTCACCCCTCCACTTT.

This chain connects TRBV10-3 to TRBJ2-1; TRBD1 aligns across 11 bases. V lost 3 bases to trimming and J lost 6 bases; unmatched junction nucleotides: 1. The CDR3 spans 14 residues. Per the germline V gene, CDR1 is ENHRY and CDR2 is SYGVKD. The CDR3 DNA reads TGTGCCATCAGTGAAGGGACAGGGGGCAATGAGCAGTTCTTC. Protein sequence: CAISEGTGGNEQFF.

In this sample, this clone turned up a few times. The chain employs TRBV5-5 and TRBJ2-5, with 10 bases fitting TRBD2. This CDR3 spans 14 amino acids. The germline CDR1 and CDR2 sequences are SGHKS and YYEKEE (reference sequence). The V segment lost 2 bases and the J segment 3 bases; nucleotides outside the gene matches: 1. CDR3 sequence (DNA): TGTGCCAGCAGCTTCACTAGCGGGGAAGAGACCCAGTACTTC. It specifies CASSFTSGEETQYF. The whole variable domain, filled in from reference TRBV5-5 and TRBJ2-5, reads DAGVTQSPTHLIKTRGQQVTLRCSPISGHKSVSWYQQVLGQGPQFIFQYYEKEERGRGNFPDRFSARQFPNYSSELNVNALLLGDSALYLCASSFTSGEETQYFGPGTRLLVL.

The rearrangement joins TRBV6-6 to TRBJ1-4; D gene ambiguous. CDR3 length: 13 amino acids. The ends were cut back, 0 bases at V and 7 bases at J, with 6 bases in the middle. CDR1 MNHNY and CDR2 SVGAGI come from the germline V gene (reference sequence). The CDR3 region has the DNA TGTGCCAGCAGTTACTCTCTCGGTGAAAAACTGTTTTTT. It specifies CASSYSLGEKLFF.

The chain employs TRBV7-2 and TRBJ2-3; 9 nucleotides line up with TRBD2. Germline V gene data show CDR1 as SGHTA and CDR2 as FQGNSA. J lost 6 bases, V lost 5 bases, and 6 bases had no gene match. This CDR3 contains 14 residues. The CDR3 sequence is CASSQLAGRDTQYF. In DNA form, the CDR3 reads TGTGCCAGCAGCCAGCTAGCGGGGAGGGATACGCAGTATTTT.

The chain joins TRBV10-1 to TRBJ2-7, with D possibly TRBD1 on 5 matching bases. Germline V gene lookup returns CDR1 WNHNN and CDR2 SYGVQD (reference sequence). This CDR3 contains 13 residues. The ends were cut back, 3 bases at V and 2 bases at J, with 8 bases in the middle. This CDR3 reads CASSDNRTYEQYF. CDR3 in DNA: TGCGCCAGCAGTGACAACAGGACCTACGAGCAGTACTTC.